The next 23 T cell receptor beta chains were all read from a single sample in a study of blood T cell repertoires in COVID-19 (dated by TCRdb to the early 2020s). The library came from the immunoSEQ multiplex PCR assay. This is the immuneACCESS table as TCRdb keeps it, with only in-frame sequences that have V and J called. A part of the clones is gone; compared with another copy, unresolved V genes explain less than half, and the rest is unexplained. Present in this sample are 400,000 or so clones, roughly 86% of which were seen just once. The ten most abundant clones make up roughly 3.1% of the sample. Sequencing used peripheral blood. The source of these receptors is a human donor in a cohort sampled during active COVID-19.

The rearrangement joins TRBV7-2 to TRBJ1-6; unclear D gene. Trimming removed 1 base from V and 7 bases from J, with 14 bases in between. CDR3 length: 16 amino acids. Germline lookup yields CDR1 SGHTA and CDR2 FQGNSA. For the CDR3, the DNA is TGTGCCAGCAGCTTAGAAGCGATTTCCACCAATTCACCCCTCCACTTT. This sequence encodes CASSLEAISTNSPLHF.

The chain recombines TRBV29-1 with TRBJ1-3; 8 positions agree with TRBD1. The trim removed 6 bases at V and 0 bases at J, leaving 4 bases unmatched. The CDR3 spans 14 residues. The germline V gene encodes CDR1 SQVTM and CDR2 ANQGSEA. The CDR3 DNA is TGCAGCGTAGAAACAGGGGGCTCTGGAAACACCATATATTTT. Protein sequence: CSVETGGSGNTIYF.

J is TRBJ2-2 and V is TRBV4-1; D not certain. The germline V and J ends were trimmed by 4 bases and 2 bases, with 11 bases remaining between them. Germline CDR1 reads MGHRA; CDR2 reads YSYEKL. The CDR3 consists of 15 residues. CDR3: CASSLMRFNTGELFF. In DNA, the CDR3 is TGCGCCAGCAGCCTCATGCGGTTTAACACCGGGGAGCTGTTTTTT.

This chain joins TRBV19 and TRBJ2-3; 8 bases fit TRBD2. This CDR3 has 16 residues. V trimming: 5 bases; J trimming: 6 bases; junction bases outside the gene matches: 13. Germline V gene lookup returns CDR1 LNHDA and CDR2 SQIVND (reference sequence). This CDR3 is CASSSAKAGETDTQYF. In DNA form, the CDR3 reads TGTGCCAGTAGTTCAGCGAAAGCGGGAGAAACCGATACGCAGTATTTT.

The V gene is TRBV28, the J gene TRBJ2-1; 12 bases line up with TRBD2. Trimming took 8 bases from V and 10 from J; bases not matched to a gene: 9. The CDR3 covers 14 residues. CDR1 and CDR2 (germline): MDHEN, SYDVKM. As DNA, the CDR3 is TGTGCCAGCGTGACTAGCGGGAGCTTGGGAGAGCAGTTCTTC. It translates to CASVTSGSLGEQFF.

The chain joins TRBV28 to TRBJ2-1; no firm D call. The V end was cut by 2 bases, the J end by 0 bases, with 5 bases between. Germline V gene sequence: CDR1 MDHEN, CDR2 SYDVKM. The CDR3 contains 14 residues. The CDR3 sequence is CASSLPSSYNEQFF. For the CDR3, the DNA is TGTGCCAGCAGTTTACCCAGCTCCTACAATGAGCAGTTCTTC.

This clone was counted a few times. The rearrangement joins TRBV5-1 to TRBJ1-1; D unclear. The CDR3 totals 12 residues. Between the trimmed V and J ends, which lost 0 bases and 7 bases, there was a span of 7 bases. CDR1 SGHRS and CDR2 YFSETQ come from the germline V gene. This chain's CDR3 is CASSLGHNEAFF. In nucleotides, the CDR3 is TGCGCCAGCAGCTTGGGCCACAATGAAGCTTTCTTT.

The gene calls are TRBV6-6 and TRBJ2-2; 9 bases fit TRBD2. The CDR3 has 16 amino acids. Trimming removed 0 bases from V and 3 bases from J; junction bases left unmatched: 2. Germline lookup yields CDR1 MNHNY and CDR2 SVGAGI (reference sequence). The CDR3 reads CASSYSIAGDTGELFF. The CDR3 DNA sequence: TGTGCCAGCAGTTACTCGATAGCGGGAGACACCGGGGAGCTGTTTTTT.

This chain's CDR3 is CASSLELETASDGYTF. The CDR3 DNA follows: TGTGCCAGCAGCTTAGAATTGGAAACAGCCTCGGATGGCTACACCTTC. This chain uses TRBV11-2 with TRBJ1-2; no definite D call. The germline CDR1 and CDR2 sequences are SGHAT and FQNNGV. The V and J ends lost 0 bases and 6 bases respectively, with 17 bases between them. The CDR3 length is 16 residues.

The rearrangement uses TRBV5-8 and TRBJ2-2, with 7 bases fitting TRBD2. The CDR3 extends over 16 amino acids. With 2 bases clipped from V and 2 bases from J, the junction kept 6 bases outside the gene matches. Germline assignment: CDR1 SGHTS and CDR2 YDEGEE. DNA of the CDR3: TGTGCCAGCAGCTTCTCGACTAGCTCCAACACCGGGGAGCTGTTTTTT. This gives the protein CASSFSTSSNTGELFF.

For this clone: The junction departs from the called germline gene at one end, perhaps through a read error. The chain carries TRBV7-7 and TRBJ2-3, with TRBD2 matching over 9 bases. CDR1 is SSHAT and CDR2 is FNYEAQ in the germline V gene (reference sequence). The CDR3 spans 18 residues. CDR3 sequence: CASSRRGRAGGRTDTQYF. CDR3 in DNA: TGTGCTAGCAGCCGACGTGGGCGAGCGGGGGGACGCACAGATACGCAGTATTTT.

This clone has a single count. The gene calls are TRBV5-1 and TRBJ2-7; 7 positions agree with TRBD1. This CDR3 is 15 amino acids long. After removal of 0 bases from V and 2 bases from J, the junction contained 5 bases not matched to a gene. Germline CDR1 reads SGHRS; CDR2 reads YFSETQ. This CDR3 is CASSLDPGGAYEQYF. In nucleotides, the CDR3 is TGCGCCAGCAGCTTGGACCCAGGGGGAGCCTACGAGCAGTACTTC.

The chain links TRBV7-2 to TRBJ2-7; 7 positions agree with TRBD1. There are 15 residues in the CDR3. Per germline, CDR1 SGHTA and CDR2 FQGNSA. Germline trimming cut 6 bases from V and 5 bases from J; bases unmatched to any gene: 13. This CDR3 is CASSFAPGTVDEQYF. The CDR3, as DNA: TGTGCCAGCAGTTTCGCTCCCGGGACAGTCGACGAGCAGTACTTC.

This clone was picked up one time. V gene TRBV19 combines with J gene TRBJ1-1; D unresolved. V dropped 5 bases and J dropped 0 bases, with 7 bases sitting between them. This CDR3 has 13 amino acids. Germline V lookup: CDR1 LNHDA, CDR2 SQIVND (reference sequence). The DNA for the CDR3 is TGTGCCAGTAGTTCGAGTATGAACACTGAAGCTTTCTTT. This translates into CASSSSMNTEAFF.

This clone occurred a few times. The chain uses TRBV3-1 (or the pseudogene TRBV3-2) and TRBJ1-3, with D possibly being TRBD1 (5 bases). The CDR3 loop spans 18 amino acids. CDR1 and CDR2 from the germline V gene are LGHDT and YNNKEL (reference sequence). V lost 0 bases to trimming and J lost 4 bases, with 19 bases between them. The CDR3 spells CASSQDRHKGTPGNTIYF. The DNA for the CDR3 is TGTGCCAGCAGCCAAGATAGACATAAGGGGACTCCCGGAAACACCATATATTTT.

The rearrangement links TRBV5-6 to TRBJ2-2; D unresolved. The CDR3 totals 15 residues. From germline, CDR1 is SGHDT and CDR2 YYEEEE. Trimming took 4 bases from V and 3 from J, leaving 13 bases between them. The CDR3 here is CASSPVSRDTGELFF. The CDR3 DNA is TGTGCCAGCAGCCCTGTAAGCCGCGACACCGGGGAGCTGTTTTTT. The entire variable domain, with the rest obtained from reference TRBV5-6 and TRBJ2-2, is as follows: DAGVTQSPTHLIKTRGQQVTLRCSPKSGHDTVSWYQQALGQGPQFIFQYYEEEERQRGNFPDRFSGHQFPNYSSELNVNALLLGDSALYLCASSPVSRDTGELFFGEGSRLTVL.

The sample holds a few counts of this clone. The J gene is TRBJ2-5, the V gene TRBV5-4, with 9 bases aligning to TRBD2. Germline-derived CDR1 and CDR2 are SGHNT and YYREEE (reference sequence). V trimming: 4 bases; J trimming: 4 bases; junction bases outside the gene matches: 2. There are 13 residues in the CDR3. The CDR3: CASSQTSGETQYF. The CDR3 DNA sequence: TGTGCCAGCAGCCAGACTAGCGGAGAGACCCAGTACTTC.

The J gene is TRBJ1-2, the V gene TRBV5-4; 7 positions match TRBD1. Germline CDR1 and CDR2: SGHNT and YYREEE (reference sequence). The CDR3 contains 16 residues. After removal of 4 bases from V and 4 bases from J, the junction contained 13 bases not matched to a gene. DNA for the CDR3: TGTGCCAGCAGCGCAGGGACAGTCGACACTCCCTATGGCTACACCTTC. Protein: CASSAGTVDTPYGYTF.

The genes are TRBV7-9 and TRBJ1-3; D is uncertain. The CDR3 spans 13 residues. In germline, CDR1 is SEHNR, CDR2 FQNEAQ (reference sequence). V was shortened by 5 bases and J by 1 base, with 6 bases between the two germline ends. The DNA for the CDR3 is TGTGCCAGCAGCCCAGGTTCTGGAAACACCATATATTTT. Translating it yields CASSPGSGNTIYF.

This clone was seen only a few times. CDR3 DNA: TGTGCCACCAGCAGAGATTTGGGGCCGGGAGGCACTGAAGCTTTCTTT. This sequence encodes CATSRDLGPGGTEAFF. The chain has TRBV15 and TRBJ1-1; TRBD1 might be the D (5 bases). CDR3 length: 16 amino acids. The V end was cut by 0 bases, the J end by 4 bases, with 15 bases between. The germline V gene encodes CDR1 LNHNV and CDR2 YYDKDF (reference sequence).

In DNA form, the CDR3 reads TGTGCCAGCAGCCCCCAGCGGGAGGAGGGGGATACGCAGTATTTT. Translated, it gives CASSPQREEGDTQYF. This rearrangement joins TRBV3-1 (or the pseudogene TRBV3-2) to TRBJ2-3; 9 nucleotides align to TRBD2. The germline gives CDR1 LGHDT, CDR2 YNNKEL (reference sequence). The J segment lost 6 bases and the V segment lost 4 bases, leaving 8 bases of the junction unmatched. The CDR3 runs to 15 residues.

Worth noting for this clone: Other DNA sequences within the sample encode an identical CDR3. The chain uses TRBV9 and TRBJ2-1; 7 nucleotides match TRBD2. The J segment lost 4 bases and the V segment lost 0 bases, leaving 4 bases of the junction unmatched. The CDR3 extends over 15 amino acids. Per the germline V gene, CDR1 is SGDLS and CDR2 is YYNGEE. The CDR3 is CASSVVPSGYNEQFF. The CDR3 DNA follows: TGTGCCAGCAGCGTAGTGCCTAGCGGTTACAATGAGCAGTTCTTC.

The chain recombines TRBV5-4 with TRBJ1-1; 8 bases fit TRBD1. Germline V lookup: CDR1 SGHNT, CDR2 YYREEE (reference sequence). After removal of 2 bases from V and 7 bases from J, the junction contained 1 base not matched to a gene. The CDR3 runs 12 residues. The CDR3 nucleotides read TGTGCCAGCAGCTTCGGACAGGGTGAAGCTTTCTTT. Translating gives CASSFGQGEAFF. The full variable domain, its missing parts supplied by reference TRBV5-4 and TRBJ1-1, is ETGVTQSPTHLIKTRGQQVTLRCSSQSGHNTVSWYQQALGQGPQFIFQYYREEENGRGNFPPRFSGLQFPNYSSELNVNALELDDSALYLCASSFGQGEAFFGQGTRLTVV.